This TCR beta chain was captured in a study of cytomegalovirus exposure and HLA in healthy donors. In the study overall: Researchers found that around 80% of some 400 genotyped donors fell within the Caucasian-associated ancestry cluster.

The PCR used 60 Vbeta and 13 Jbeta primers. Sequencing used immunoSEQ multiplex PCR; TCRdb keeps in-frame clones, though not all of them. This sample has some 150,000 clones, with around two thirds found just once. In the case of this clone: Its specificity is not known.

Study-wide findings and caveats: Cytomegalovirus status was reportedly diagnosed by the classifier with high specificity and sensitivity. TCR beta V segments were, for the most part, productive about 87% or about 30% of the time in an earlier analysis.

Germline-derived CDR1 and CDR2 are MNHNY and SVGAGI (reference sequence). V was clipped by 2 bases and J by 6 bases; unmatched bases: 10. The length of the CDR3 is 16 residues. Specimen: PBMCs. The sequence was collected from a man in his forties or fifties in good health and CMV-seronegative. The chain employs TRBV6-6 and TRBJ1-2; TRBD1 aligns across 9 bases. The CDR3 DNA is TGTGCCAGCAGTTACGGGACAGGGATCACAATGGATGGCTACACCTTC. Residues: CASSYGTGITMDGYTF.